These 32 T cell receptor beta chains were all obtained from the same sample, sequenced in a study of T cells in Graves' hyperthyroidism and ophthalmopathy. Amplified TCR beta CDR3 regions came from RNA transcripts. The study used the HTBI primer set for a first-round RT-PCR of the TCR CDR3. TCRdb reanalysed the multiplex PCR reads using MiXCR and keeps one entry per CDR3 protein. The sample records approximately 330,000 distinct CDR3 sequences, about 13% being singletons. The sequencing sample was made of blood. The receptor set was obtained from a woman between 40 and 55 years old with Graves' ophthalmopathy.

Worth noting for this clonotype: A much larger clone differs by one base, so this may be a read error. The genes are TRBV2 and TRBJ2-2; D is ambiguous. V was cut by 7 bases and J by 0 bases, with 6 bases left in between. Germline values: CDR1 SNHLY, CDR2 FYNNEI. This CDR3 is built from 13 residues. CDR3 region: CASIPSNTGELFF. CDR3 bases: TGTGCCAGCATTCCTTCGAACACCGGGGAGCTGTTTTTT.

Comment on this clonotype: A single base separates this from a much larger clone, so it may be a read error. The CDR3 DNA is TGTGCCAGCAGTGTGGGTGCCTTAGCCAAAAACATTCGGTACTTC. This translates into CASSVGALAKNIRYF. The chain recombines TRBV6-5 with TRBJ2-4; D is uncertain. Germline CDR1 reads MNHEY; CDR2 reads SVGAGI. The length of the CDR3 is 15 residues.

The sample holds a few counts of this clonotype. The chain carries TRBV5-1 and TRBJ2-2, with D perhaps TRBD1 (6 bases). Germline CDR1 is SGHRS and CDR2 is YFSETQ. V was pared by 2 bases and J by 3 bases, with 11 bases between. The CDR3 length is 15 residues. CDR3 sequence reads: CASSFRGGHTGELFF. CDR3 in DNA: TGCGCCAGCAGCTTTCGAGGGGGTCACACCGGGGAGCTGTTTTTT.

This clonotype appeared many times. The V call is TRBV20-1, the J call TRBJ2-3, with TRBD2 matching over 8 bases. The V and J ends lost 7 bases and 2 bases, in that order; junction bases with no gene match: 11. Germline V lookup: CDR1 DFQATT, CDR2 SNEGSKA (reference sequence). The CDR3 has 15 amino acids. The CDR3 loop reads CSGISGRPDTDTQYF. CDR3 DNA sequence: TGCAGTGGGATCAGCGGGAGACCCGACACAGATACGCAGTATTTT.

The sample holds many counts of this clonotype. The J gene is TRBJ1-4, the V gene TRBV6-1; D possibly corresponds to TRBD1 (5 bases). CDR3 length equals 14 residues. Looked up from germline, CDR1 is MNHNS and CDR2 is SASEGT. The germline V and J ends were trimmed by 8 bases and 4 bases, with 14 bases remaining between them. CDR3 amino acids: CASGRDGRNEKLFF. The CDR3 DNA sequence: TGTGCCAGCGGCCGGGACGGACGTAATGAAAAACTGTTTTTT.

This clonotype appeared a few times. The chain combines TRBV10-3 with TRBJ1-1, with 8 nucleotides matching TRBD1. CDR1 and CDR2 (germline): ENHRY, SYGVKD. V was pared by 0 bases and J by 7 bases, with 7 bases of the junction left unmatched. CDR3 length: 15 amino acids. CDR3 coding DNA: TGTGCCATCAGTGAGTCCAGACAGGGGCGTGGTGAAGCTTTCTTT. Amino acids: CAISESRQGRGEAFF.

This clonotype has more than one count but fewer than ten. The V and J genes are TRBV3-1 and TRBJ2-1, with 7 bases that match TRBD2. Per germline, CDR1 LGHDT and CDR2 YNNKEL (reference sequence). V shed 4 bases and J 10 bases; nucleotides not matched to a gene: 7. The CDR3 covers 13 residues. The CDR3 region is CASSPTSFGEQFF. The CDR3 DNA sequence: TGTGCCAGCAGCCCGACTAGCTTTGGCGAGCAGTTCTTC.

V usage is TRBV12-3 or TRBV12-4 and J usage is TRBJ1-1; D might be TRBD1 (6 bases). V shed 5 bases and J shed 3 bases, with 16 bases lying between them. This CDR3 region has 15 residues. CDR3 DNA: TGTGCCAGCAGTCTCCTCAGGGGCCCCTACACTGAAGCTTTCTTT. The encoded protein is CASSLLRGPYTEAFF.

CDR3 DNA sequence: TGTGCCAGCAGCCCCTCCTTAGCGGGAGTAGGCACCGGGGAGCTGTTTTTT. It is translated as CASSPSLAGVGTGELFF. The J gene is TRBJ2-2, the V gene TRBV3-1, with TRBD2 matching over 9 bases. In germline, CDR1 is LGHDT, CDR2 YNNKEL (reference sequence). The CDR3 length is 17 residues. Trimming at V came to 4 bases and at J to 4 bases, leaving 10 bases not matched to a gene.

This clonotype was observed many times. This chain connects TRBV20-1 to TRBJ1-2, with D maybe TRBD1 (5 bases). The CDR3 totals 13 residues. V shed 6 bases and J shed 2 bases, with 13 bases lying between them. Per the germline V gene, CDR1 is DFQATT and CDR2 is SNEGSKA (reference sequence). The CDR3 is CSATGVGNYGYTF. The CDR3 bases are TGCAGTGCCACGGGGGTCGGCAACTATGGCTACACCTTC.

In this sample, this clonotype turned up many times. The chain recombines TRBV7-6 with TRBJ1-6; D is unclear. Trimming pared 5 bases from V and 0 bases from J, leaving 11 bases between. The CDR3 sequence is 16 residues long. Germline V gene lookup returns CDR1 SGHVS and CDR2 FNYEAQ. The CDR3 reads CASSPGSGSYNSPLHF. CDR3 DNA sequence: TGTGCCAGCAGCCCCGGGAGTGGCTCCTATAATTCACCCCTCCACTTT.

In this sample, this clonotype turned up many times. The genes are TRBV19 and TRBJ1-2; D not certain. The CDR3 length is 13 residues. The germline gives CDR1 LNHDA, CDR2 SQIVND (reference sequence). V shed 6 bases and J shed 0 bases, with 8 bases lying between them. This CDR3 reads CASRGGPNYGYTF. DNA of the CDR3: TGTGCCAGTAGAGGCGGCCCTAACTATGGCTACACCTTC.

Many counts were recorded for this clonotype. This chain joins TRBV6-2 or TRBV6-3 and TRBJ1-1; TRBD1 is a possible D gene (5 bases). V lost 6 bases and J 4 bases, leaving 15 bases between the germline ends. The CDR3 length is 14 residues. Germline values: CDR1 MNHEY, CDR2 SVGEGT. CDR3 sequence (DNA): TGTGCCAGCAGAGACGCGGGGGTAGGCACTGAAGCTTTCTTT. Protein product: CASRDAGVGTEAFF.

V gene TRBV11-2 combines with J gene TRBJ2-1; TRBD2 might be the D (5 bases). Germline V CDR1 and CDR2: SGHAT, FQNNGV. Trimming pared 0 bases from V and 0 bases from J, leaving 12 bases between. CDR3 length equals 17 residues. The chain's CDR3 is CASSLDFGELSYNEQFF. CDR3 sequence (DNA): TGTGCCAGCAGCTTAGATTTCGGGGAACTCTCCTACAATGAGCAGTTCTTC.

This clonotype was observed many times. The V gene is TRBV29-1, the J gene TRBJ2-1; TRBD1 is a possible D gene (5 bases). V was clipped by 6 bases and J by 0 bases, with 12 bases between them. The CDR3 runs 14 residues. Germline CDR1 and CDR2: SQVTM and ANQGSEA. As DNA, the CDR3 is TGCAGCGTGATAGGGGCTCGCTCCTACAATGAGCAGTTCTTC. Protein product: CSVIGARSYNEQFF.

This clonotype came up many times. CDR3: CASSRDRATNEKLFF. The CDR3 DNA reads TGCGCCAGCAGCCGCGACAGGGCAACTAATGAAAAACTGTTTTTT. This chain uses TRBV5-1 with TRBJ1-4; 7 bases are a match to TRBD1. Germline CDR1 reads SGHRS; CDR2 reads YFSETQ. After removal of 4 bases from V and 0 bases from J, the junction contained 3 bases not matched to a gene. The CDR3 is 15 residues long.

The sample holds a few counts of this clonotype. The chain employs TRBV19 and TRBJ2-3; TRBD1 might be the D (5 bases). V was cut by 3 bases and J by 2 bases, with 9 bases left in between. The length of the CDR3 is 14 residues. Germline CDR1 reads LNHDA; CDR2 reads SQIVND (reference sequence). CDR3 in amino acids: CASSIRGSTDTQYF. The CDR3 nucleotides read TGTGCCAGTAGTATTAGGGGATCCACAGATACGCAGTATTTT.

In this sample, this clonotype turned up many times. V usage is TRBV20-1 and J usage is TRBJ1-5, with 7 nucleotides matching TRBD1. The germline V gene has CDR1 DFQATT and CDR2 SNEGSKA (reference sequence). V lost 6 bases and J lost 5; bases outside the gene matches: 7. This CDR3 has 13 residues. The CDR3 sequence is CSAEARGDQPQHF. The CDR3 DNA follows: TGCAGTGCAGAGGCCAGGGGGGATCAGCCCCAGCATTTT.

This clonotype occurred a few times. The chain recombines TRBV5-1 with TRBJ2-6; D tentatively reads TRBD1 or TRBD2 (5 bases each). Per the germline V gene, CDR1 is SGHRS and CDR2 is YFSETQ. The CDR3 consists of 16 residues. Trimming pared 2 bases from V and 3 bases from J, leaving 12 bases between. CDR3 bases: TGCGCCAGCAGCTTCGGGGACGCGGTTGGGGCCAACGTCCTGACTTTC. Its protein is CASSFGDAVGANVLTF.

This clonotype has a count of ten or more. The chain has TRBV6-1 and TRBJ1-1; a weak D match, TRBD1 (6 bases). V lost 3 bases and J 5 bases, leaving 13 bases between the germline ends. The CDR3 is 14 residues long. Germline assignment: CDR1 MNHNS and CDR2 SASEGT. CDR3 in amino acids: CASSDRTVGTEAFF. The DNA for the CDR3 is TGTGCCAGCAGTGATCGGACAGTCGGAACTGAAGCTTTCTTT.

This clonotype was counted many times. This chain joins TRBV2 and TRBJ2-3, with D uncertain. V dropped 7 bases and J dropped 2 bases, with 10 bases sitting between them. Germline V lookup: CDR1 SNHLY, CDR2 FYNNEI. This CDR3 has 13 residues. The CDR3 here is CASNTAYTDTQYF. CDR3 in DNA: TGTGCCAGCAATACGGCCTACACAGATACGCAGTATTTT.

Many counts were recorded for this clonotype. The V and J genes are TRBV29-1 and TRBJ2-1, with 13 positions matching TRBD2. CDR1 is SQVTM, CDR2 ANQGSEA, per germline. This CDR3 region has 17 residues. Losses at the gene ends were 5 bases for V and 5 bases for J; bases not matched to a gene: 12. CDR3 sequence (DNA): TGCAGCGTTTTGCCCGTTTCCGGACTAGCGGGAGACAATGAGCAGTTCTTC. It specifies CSVLPVSGLAGDNEQFF.

This rearrangement joins TRBV29-1 to TRBJ2-2, with 12 bases matching TRBD1. The J segment lost 8 bases and the V segment lost 7 bases, leaving 11 bases of the junction unmatched. CDR1 and CDR2 from the germline V gene are SQVTM and ANQGSEA. The CDR3 runs to 15 residues. The DNA for the CDR3 is TGCAGCGCCAGTAAGGGACAGGGGGCTTTTGGGGAGCTGTTTTTT. The encoded protein is CSASKGQGAFGELFF.

V is TRBV6-1 and J is TRBJ2-7; 8 bases are shared with TRBD1. The CDR3 is 14 amino acids. Germline CDR1 and CDR2: MNHNS and SASEGT. The V and J ends lost 6 bases and 0 bases, in that order; junction bases with no gene match: 4. The CDR3 bases are TGTGCCAGCAGCTGGACAGGGTTCTCCTACGAGCAGTACTTC. Translating gives CASSWTGFSYEQYF.

This clonotype was seen many times. The J gene is TRBJ1-1, the V gene TRBV18; D gene ambiguous. The germline CDR1 and CDR2 sequences are KGHSH and LQKENI. The CDR3 loop spans 13 amino acids. Trimming shortened V by 2 bases and J by 5 bases, and 9 bases separated the two germline ends. CDR3 protein: CASSPSIGTEAFF. CDR3 DNA: TGTGCCAGCTCACCATCCATCGGGACTGAAGCTTTCTTT. Complete variable domain (other parts from reference TRBV18 and TRBJ1-1): NAGVMQNPRHLVRRRGQEARLRCSPMKGHSHVYWYRQLPEEGLKFMVYLQKENIIDESGMPKERFSAEFPKEGPSILRIQQVVRGDSAAYFCASSPSIGTEAFFGQGTRLTVV.

The sample holds a few counts of this clonotype. The J gene is TRBJ2-7, the V gene TRBV24-1; D uncertain. This CDR3 spans 14 amino acids. V lost 5 bases and J lost 0, with 10 bases in between. Germline values: CDR1 KGHDR, CDR2 SFDVKD. The CDR3 here is CATSARASSYEQYF. DNA of the CDR3: TGTGCCACCAGTGCCCGGGCGAGCTCCTACGAGCAGTACTTC.

This clonotype was seen repeatedly, ten times or more. The chain links TRBV27 to TRBJ1-6, with D unclear. In germline, CDR1 is MNHEY, CDR2 SMNVEV (reference sequence). This CDR3 has 13 residues. V was cut by 4 bases and J by 9 bases, with 10 bases left in between. CDR3 protein: CASSWDSGSPLHF. CDR3 nucleotides: TGTGCCAGCAGTTGGGATTCCGGTTCACCCCTCCACTTT.

The chain couples TRBV7-9 to TRBJ1-1; unclear D gene. Germline V gives CDR1 SEHNR, CDR2 FQNEAQ (reference sequence). The CDR3 runs 13 residues. The V end was cut by 2 bases, the J end by 4 bases, with 8 bases between. CDR3 nucleotide sequence: TGTGCCAGCAGCTTATGGGAAAGCACTGAAGCTTTCTTT. Amino acids: CASSLWESTEAFF. The full variable domain, rest sourced from reference TRBV7-9 and TRBJ1-1, is DTGVSQNPRHKITKRGQNVTFRCDPISEHNRLYWYRQTLGQGPEFLTYFQNEAQLEKSRLLSDRFSAERPKGSFSTLEIQRTEQGDSAMYLCASSLWESTEAFFGQGTRLTVV.

This clonotype was seen a handful of times. The chain's CDR3 is CASSPGPAPNTGELFF. The CDR3, as DNA: TGTGCCAGCAGTCCAGGCCCTGCACCTAACACCGGGGAGCTGTTTTTT. V is TRBV2 and J is TRBJ2-2; unclear D gene. Germline V gene lookup returns CDR1 SNHLY and CDR2 FYNNEI. This CDR3 is built from 16 residues. V shed 5 bases and J shed 2 bases, with 15 bases lying between them.

This clonotype was counted ten times or more. The chain uses TRBV20-1 and TRBJ2-5, with D maybe TRBD2 (6 bases). Germline CDR1 DFQATT, CDR2 SNEGSKA (reference sequence). The CDR3 has 14 amino acids. Between the trimmed V and J ends, which lost 3 bases and 3 bases, there was a span of 14 bases. The CDR3 nucleotides read TGCAGTGCTAGCGAGTGGGGGACTGAAGAGACCCAGTACTTC. Residues: CSASEWGTEETQYF.

In its sample, this clonotype was seen a few times. The chain has TRBV11-3 and TRBJ2-7; the D gene could be TRBD1 or TRBD2 (5 bases each). The CDR3 is 14 residues long. Looked up from germline, CDR1 is SGHNT and CDR2 is YENEEA. Trimming took off 5 bases at V and 5 bases at J, with 16 bases between the two ends. The chain's CDR3 is CASSLTVDSDEQYF. The DNA for the CDR3 is TGTGCCAGCAGCCTGACAGTTGATAGCGACGAGCAGTACTTC.

This clonotype was counted only a few times. The gene calls are TRBV24-1 and TRBJ2-1, with D perhaps given as TRBD1 or TRBD2 (5 bases each). Deletions cut 4 bases from V and 15 bases from J, with 15 bases between. The CDR3 runs 12 residues. CDR1 and CDR2 from the germline V gene are KGHDR and SFDVKD. This CDR3 is CATSEPGTPLFF. In DNA form, the CDR3 reads TGTGCCACCAGTGAACCCGGGACCCCTCTGTTCTTC.